This T cell receptor (beta chain) comes out of a study of metastatic and nonmetastatic thyroid tumors. As for the study in general: Comparison of repertoires was carried out across blood and tumor or nodule tissue from malignant and benign thyroid patients.

Authors' methods: In papillary thyroid cancer, a distant-metastasis classifier was built using CDR3 differences across clinicopathological groups. TCRdb recomputed clones from the PCR reads via MiXCR. The V and J calls shown here were made by TCRdb, not taken from the authors' results. This table has around 8,700 clones, about 26% appearing once. Study-level results: The reported finding was significantly higher TCR beta diversity in malignant thyroid tumors relative to benign nodules, in blood and tumor.

This clone rates as medium-sized. Its antigen is currently unknown. Not a single patient had been given any form of treatment at any point before undergoing thyroid surgery. Trimming took 6 bases from V and 5 from J, leaving 16 bases between them. CDR1 and CDR2 from the germline V gene are MNHNS and SASEGT. This CDR3 comprises 14 residues. The gene calls are TRBV6-1 and TRBJ1-2, with D perhaps TRBD1 (5 bases). Sequencing used adjacent normal tissue. This TCR was sampled from a female donor with papillary thyroid cancer or a benign thyroid nodule (not recorded which). Some clones in this sample may be carry-over from other donors' samples. The CDR3 spells CASSRDVLDYGYTF. CDR3 nucleotides: TGTGCCAGCAGCCGGGACGTGCTAGATTATGGCTACACCTTC.